What follows are 26 T cell receptor beta chains derived from one specimen sequenced in a study of PD-1 blockade in classical Hodgkin lymphoma. Using immunoSEQ multiplex PCR, the repertoire was profiled, and TCRdb retains in-frame clones only, with some absent. The table has approximately 28,000 clones, 65% to 80% seen once. Noted time point: cycle 4 day 1 (C4D1), after five to seven weeks of nivolumab. Each of the patients experienced relapse following autologous stem cell transplantation, and their brentuximab vedotin exposure differed. Magnetic negative selection purified CD4+ T cells from thawed PBMCs. Sequencing was performed on CD4+ T cells from blood, taken before the fourth cycle of nivolumab. These receptors originate from a human donor with classical Hodgkin lymphoma.

This chain connects TRBV19 to TRBJ2-1; the match to TRBD2 covers 8 bases. Germline V gene sequence: CDR1 LNHDA, CDR2 SQIVND (reference sequence). This CDR3 region has 16 residues. The V gene end was trimmed by 4 bases and the J gene end by 8 bases; junction bases not matched to a gene: 13. Written as DNA, the CDR3 is TGTGCCAGTAGTAGGCCTAGCGGGTCCAGTTTACATGAGCAGTTCTTC. It translates to CASSRPSGSSLHEQFF.

The chain recombines TRBV27 with TRBJ2-3, with a possible D match to TRBD2 (5 bases). V was cut by 6 bases and J by 3 bases, with 10 bases left in between. The germline gives CDR1 MNHEY, CDR2 SMNVEV (reference sequence). The CDR3 contains 13 residues. As DNA, the CDR3 is TGTGCCAGCAGCGAGGGTAGAACAGATACGCAGTATTTT. The encoded protein is CASSEGRTDTQYF.

This clone has a single count. The chain links TRBV18 to TRBJ2-5; 8 positions match TRBD2. The germline CDR1 and CDR2 sequences are KGHSH and LQKENI. J lost 3 bases, V lost 6 bases, and 6 bases had no gene match. The CDR3 is 14 residues long. This CDR3 is CASSPGLAEETQYF. The CDR3 DNA follows: TGTGCCAGCTCGCCTGGACTAGCCGAAGAGACCCAGTACTTC.

The chain uses TRBV6-5 and TRBJ1-2; no firm D call. The CDR3 extends over 13 amino acids. CDR1 and CDR2 (germline): MNHEY, SVGAGI. Trimming shortened V by 0 bases and J by 10 bases, and 12 bases separated the two germline ends. The CDR3 bases are TGTGCCAGCAGTTACTCTCGTGGGCAGGTCTACACCTTC. Translating gives CASSYSRGQVYTF.

This clone is a singleton in its sample. V gene TRBV6-5 combines with J gene TRBJ2-7, with a possible D match to TRBD2 (6 bases). Germline-derived CDR1 and CDR2 are MNHEY and SVGAGI. The CDR3 extends over 15 amino acids. V lost 7 bases and J 2 bases, leaving 18 bases between the germline ends. This CDR3 reads CASKKRGGDPYEQYF. In nucleotides, the CDR3 is TGTGCCAGCAAAAAACGGGGCGGGGACCCCTACGAGCAGTACTTC.

V usage is TRBV18 and J usage is TRBJ2-7; D is tentatively TRBD1 or TRBD2 (5 bases each). The length of the CDR3 is 14 residues. Trimming removed 3 bases from V and 0 bases from J, with 9 bases in between. Looked up from germline, CDR1 is KGHSH and CDR2 is LQKENI. CDR3 nucleotides: TGTGCCAGCTCACCCCGGGACGACTCCTACGAGCAGTACTTC. This translates into CASSPRDDSYEQYF.

The chain employs TRBV28 and TRBJ2-7, with 8 bases fitting TRBD2. V trimming: 6 bases; J trimming: 6 bases; junction bases outside the gene matches: 10. This CDR3 is built from 14 residues. CDR1 is MDHEN and CDR2 is SYDVKM in the germline V gene. The CDR3 sequence: CASRPAGGGREQYF. CDR3 bases: TGTGCCAGCAGACCCGCGGGGGGCGGTCGCGAGCAGTACTTC.

This chain uses TRBV19 with TRBJ2-7; possible D gene TRBD2, 5 bases. This CDR3 has 16 amino acids. CDR1 and CDR2 (germline): LNHDA, SQIVND (reference sequence). V lost 1 base and J 0 bases, leaving 13 bases between the germline ends. The CDR3 bases are TGTGCCAGTAGTATAGCACTAGTCATTCACTCCTACGAGCAGTACTTC. Amino acids: CASSIALVIHSYEQYF. Using reference TRBV19 and TRBJ2-7 for the parts outside the CDR3, the full variable domain is DGGITQSPKYLFRKEGQNVTLSCEQNLNHDAMYWYRQDPGQGLRLIYYSQIVNDFQKGDIAEGYSVSREKKESFPLTVTSAQKNPTAFYLCASSIALVIHSYEQYFGPGTRLTVT.

This clone was picked up a small number of times. J is TRBJ2-2 and V is TRBV5-1; D gene uncertain. Germline CDR1 reads SGHRS; CDR2 reads YFSETQ. CDR3 length: 15 residues. V was trimmed by 0 bases and J by 1 base, leaving 7 bases between them. This chain's CDR3 is CASSLVWGNTGELFF. The CDR3 DNA is TGCGCCAGCAGCTTGGTCTGGGGGAACACCGGGGAGCTGTTTTTT.

This chain links TRBV4-1 with TRBJ1-1; D remains ambiguous. Germline CDR1 reads MGHRA; CDR2 reads YSYEKL. Trimming stripped 8 bases from V and 0 bases from J, with 16 bases between. The CDR3 length is 15 residues. The CDR3 nucleotides read TGCGCCAGCTCCCGCGGCCTTAAGATGAACACTGAAGCTTTCTTT. Residues: CASSRGLKMNTEAFF.

The V call is TRBV6-5, the J call TRBJ1-5; TRBD1 matches at 8 bases. V dropped 6 bases and J dropped 3; count of bases not matched to a gene: 7. CDR1 is MNHEY and CDR2 is SVGAGI in the germline V gene. This CDR3 contains 15 residues. The CDR3 coding sequence is TGTGCCAGCAGCCCCGGACAGGGACACAATCAGCCCCAGCATTTT. It specifies CASSPGQGHNQPQHF.

This chain links TRBV7-9 with TRBJ2-1, with D hard to call. From germline, CDR1 is SEHNR and CDR2 FQNEAQ (reference sequence). Trimming pared 1 base from V and 0 bases from J, leaving 16 bases between. CDR3 length: 18 amino acids. DNA for the CDR3: TGTGCCAGCAGCTTAGAAAGGGCCTATCCGAGCTCCTACAATGAGCAGTTCTTC. As protein: CASSLERAYPSSYNEQFF.

This chain joins TRBV4-2 and TRBJ2-3; no definite D call. The CDR3 covers 18 residues. The V gene lost 0 bases and the J gene lost 3 bases, with 19 bases spanning the gap. Per the germline V gene, CDR1 is LGHNA and CDR2 is YNFKEQ. CDR3 amino acids: CASSQDIARKGRTDTQYF. The CDR3 DNA reads TGTGCCAGCAGCCAAGACATAGCTCGGAAGGGTCGGACAGATACGCAGTATTTT.

V gene TRBV7-2 combines with J gene TRBJ2-5; D is undetermined. CDR1 is SGHTA and CDR2 is FQGNSA in the germline V gene. CDR3 length: 14 residues. Trimming stripped 5 bases from V and 2 bases from J, with 12 bases between. CDR3 loop: CASSPPVGQETQYF. The DNA of the CDR3 is TGTGCCAGCAGCCCCCCTGTCGGTCAAGAGACCCAGTACTTC. Variable domain in full (rest from reference TRBV7-2 and TRBJ2-5): GAGVSQSPSNKVTEKGKDVELRCDPISGHTALYWYRQSLGQGLEFLIYFQGNSAPDKSGLPSDRFSAERTGGSVSTLTIQRTQQEDSAVYLCASSPPVGQETQYFGPGTRLLVL.

DNA for the CDR3: TGTGCCAGCAGCGCACGGGGGAGAAACACTGAAGCTTTCTTT. Protein sequence: CASSARGRNTEAFF. This rearrangement joins TRBV9 to TRBJ1-1; D may be TRBD1 (5 bases). The CDR3 has 14 residues. Germline V lookup: CDR1 SGDLS, CDR2 YYNGEE. Trimming took 3 bases from V and 2 from J, leaving 11 bases between them.

This clone was picked up a small number of times. V gene TRBV19 combines with J gene TRBJ2-7; 7 nucleotides line up with TRBD2. In germline, CDR1 is LNHDA, CDR2 SQIVND (reference sequence). The CDR3 runs to 15 residues. V trimming: 4 bases; J trimming: 1 base; junction bases outside the gene matches: 7. The CDR3 spells CASSKGGSGSYEQYF. DNA for the CDR3: TGTGCCAGTAGTAAAGGCGGGAGTGGGTCCTACGAGCAGTACTTC.

The chain combines TRBV27 with TRBJ2-7; a weak D match, TRBD2 (6 bases). The CDR3 has 18 amino acids. Germline V gene lookup returns CDR1 MNHEY and CDR2 SMNVEV (reference sequence). Trimming pared 6 bases from V and 2 bases from J, leaving 26 bases between. The CDR3 spells CASSEARGRSRDPYEQYF. The CDR3 bases are TGTGCCAGCAGCGAGGCGCGGGGTAGGAGCAGGGATCCCTACGAGCAGTACTTC.

The gene calls are TRBV5-4 and TRBJ1-2; D uncertain. Germline V gene sequence: CDR1 SGHNT, CDR2 YYREEE (reference sequence). This CDR3 region has 13 residues. Trimming stripped 0 bases from V and 2 bases from J, with 5 bases between. The CDR3, as DNA: TGTGCCAGCAGCTTGGACGGGAACTATGGCTACACCTTC. This sequence encodes CASSLDGNYGYTF.

This chain joins TRBV7-2 and TRBJ1-2; possibly TRBD1 for D (6 bases). The ends were cut back, 5 bases at V and 8 bases at J, with 18 bases in the middle. From germline, CDR1 is SGHTA and CDR2 FQGNSA. The CDR3 consists of 14 residues. Here the CDR3 reads CASSRTGTIGGYTF. CDR3 DNA: TGTGCCAGCAGCCGCACAGGGACCATTGGAGGCTACACCTTC.

The rearrangement joins TRBV6-1 to TRBJ1-1; D gene ambiguous. The V end lost 4 bases, the J end lost 1 base, and 7 bases lay between the germline ends. The CDR3 sequence is 13 residues long. Germline V lookup: CDR1 MNHNS, CDR2 SASEGT. CDR3 bases: TGTGCCAGCAGTGTTGCCGAGAACACTGAAGCTTTCTTT. Protein sequence: CASSVAENTEAFF.

The CDR3 here is CASSLGQAKEKLFF. The CDR3 coding sequence is TGTGCCAGCAGCTTGGGGCAGGCAAAGGAAAAACTGTTTTTT. The chain employs TRBV5-8 and TRBJ1-4; the D is unclear. Trimming removed 0 bases from V and 8 bases from J, with 11 bases in between. Germline CDR1 and CDR2: SGHTS and YDEGEE. This CDR3 has 14 amino acids.

The chain combines TRBV29-1 with TRBJ1-6, with D hard to call. Trimming shortened V by 5 bases and J by 8 bases, and 10 bases separated the two germline ends. The germline V gene encodes CDR1 SQVTM and CDR2 ANQGSEA. The CDR3 has 12 amino acids. Here the CDR3 DNA reads TGCAGCGTTACCCTCGGGGATTCACCCCTCCACTTT. It yields the protein CSVTLGDSPLHF.

This sequence joins TRBV5-4 and TRBJ2-7, with D possibly matching TRBD1 (6 bases). V was shortened by 4 bases and J by 4 bases, with 18 bases between the two germline ends. Germline V gene sequence: CDR1 SGHNT, CDR2 YYREEE (reference sequence). There are 15 residues in the CDR3. This CDR3 reads CASSPGTTRGYEQYF. The DNA for the CDR3 is TGTGCCAGCAGCCCAGGGACAACGCGAGGGTACGAGCAGTACTTC.

The chain links TRBV19 to TRBJ1-1; D gene ambiguous. CDR3 length: 14 amino acids. The ends were cut back, 6 bases at V and 4 bases at J, with 15 bases in the middle. The V gene's germline CDR1 is LNHDA and CDR2 SQIVND (reference sequence). CDR3: CASRGGYVGTEAFF. In DNA form, the CDR3 reads TGTGCCAGTAGGGGCGGGTACGTAGGCACTGAAGCTTTCTTT.

This clone was counted only a few times. V is TRBV6-5 and J is TRBJ1-2; no clear D. Germline values: CDR1 MNHEY, CDR2 SVGAGI. The CDR3 is 14 amino acids. Trimming removed 6 bases from V and 3 bases from J, with 14 bases in between. CDR3 coding DNA: TGTGCCAGCAGCCTTCGTGGCGCGGACTATGGCTACACCTTC. This gives the protein CASSLRGADYGYTF.

The rearrangement joins TRBV11-2 to TRBJ2-7, with 9 bases matching TRBD1. Germline V gives CDR1 SGHAT, CDR2 FQNNGV. J was trimmed by 4 bases and V by 5 bases; bases with no gene match: 15. CDR3 length: 17 amino acids. The CDR3, as DNA: TGTGCCAGCAGCCCGTATACAGGGGGCCCCACTCCTTACGAGCAGTACTTC. Its protein product is CASSPYTGGPTPYEQYF.